Listed below are T cell receptor beta chains from one sample, sequenced in a study of early T cells in non-severe SARS-CoV-2 infection. TCRdb reanalysed the 5' RACE reads using MiXCR and keeps one entry per CDR3 protein. Of 50,000 to 65,000 distinct CDR3 sequences in the sample, approximately 12% were seen once. The sequencing input was whole blood. The receptors were sampled from an adult who was a healthcare worker with PCR-confirmed SARS-CoV-2 infection or an uninfected control (not recorded which). Each CDR3 is given with its conserved first and last residue. The D gene is left open where the match is weak. Size is stated for part of the rows, as once, few or many counts, or as a class when the clone is expanded.

DNA: TGTGCCAGCTTTCAAGACTTGGGCCAAGAGACCCAGTACTTC; CDR3: CASFQDLGQETQYF; V: TRBV18; size: -; J: TRBJ2-5; D: -; length: 14
DNA: TGTGCCAGCAGCCGTAAAACGGTCACCGGGGAGCTGTTTTTT; CDR3: CASSRKTVTGELFF; V: TRBV7-8; size: many; J: TRBJ2-2; D: -; length: 14
DNA: TGTGCCAGCAGCTGGACCGTGGGAAACACCATATATTTT; CDR3: CASSWTVGNTIYF; V: TRBV7-8; size: -; J: TRBJ1-3; D: -; length: 13
DNA: TGCAGCGTTGGCACAGGTCTTGGAGAGACCCAGTACTTC; CDR3: CSVGTGLGETQYF; V: TRBV29-1; size: few; J: TRBJ2-5; D: -; length: 13
DNA: TGTGCCAGCAGCTTAGGCGGGGGGGCCCTGGAGACCCAGTACTTC; CDR3: CASSLGGGALETQYF; V: TRBV7-3; size: -; J: TRBJ2-5; D: TRBD2; length: 15
DNA: TGTGCCAGCAGCTTTCGGCTAGCGGGGGGAGATGAGCAGTTCTTC; CDR3: CASSFRLAGGDEQFF; V: TRBV11-2; size: -; J: TRBJ2-1; D: TRBD2; length: 15
DNA: TGTGCTAGCAGCTTAGGGCAAGGGTACGGCACAGATACGCAGTATTTT; CDR3: CASSLGQGYGTDTQYF; V: TRBV7-7; size: many; J: TRBJ2-3; D: -; length: 16
DNA: TGTGCCAGCACGCCCGAGAGCCACAATGAGCATTTCTTC; CDR3: CASTPESHNEHFF; V: TRBV6-6; size: -; J: TRBJ2-1; D: -; length: 13
DNA: TGCAGTGCCCTGGGAGGGGCTAATGAGCAGTTCTTC; CDR3: CSALGGANEQFF; V: TRBV20-1; size: few; J: TRBJ2-1; D: TRBD2; length: 12
DNA: TGTGCCAGCAGCTTAGTGTCTGATCAGCCCCAGCATTTT; CDR3: CASSLVSDQPQHF; V: TRBV7-6; size: -; J: TRBJ1-5; D: -; length: 13
DNA: TGTGCCAGCAGTTCACCCCCGGGACAGGGGTACTATGGCTACACCTTC; CDR3: CASSSPPGQGYYGYTF; V: TRBV28; size: many; J: TRBJ1-2; D: TRBD1; length: 16
DNA: TGTGCCAGCAGTGTGGGTAGCGGGTATACCTACGAGCAGTACTTC; CDR3: CASSVGSGYTYEQYF; V: TRBV2; size: few; J: TRBJ2-7; D: TRBD2; length: 15
DNA: TGTGCCAGCAGTTCCGGGACAGTCGGCTCAAGAGAGCAGTACTTC; CDR3: CASSSGTVGSREQYF; V: TRBV6-5; size: many; J: TRBJ2-7; D: TRBD1; length: 15